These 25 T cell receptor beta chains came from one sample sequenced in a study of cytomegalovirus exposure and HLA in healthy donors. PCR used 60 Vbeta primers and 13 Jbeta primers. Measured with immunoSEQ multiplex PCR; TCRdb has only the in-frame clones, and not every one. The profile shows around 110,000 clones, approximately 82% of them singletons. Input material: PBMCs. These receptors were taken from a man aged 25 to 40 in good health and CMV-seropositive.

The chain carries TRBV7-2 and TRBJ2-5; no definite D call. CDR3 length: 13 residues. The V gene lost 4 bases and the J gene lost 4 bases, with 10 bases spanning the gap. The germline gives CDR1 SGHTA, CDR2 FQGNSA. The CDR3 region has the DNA TGTGCCAGCAGCTCGATGGGCTCAGAGACCCAGTACTTC. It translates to CASSSMGSETQYF.

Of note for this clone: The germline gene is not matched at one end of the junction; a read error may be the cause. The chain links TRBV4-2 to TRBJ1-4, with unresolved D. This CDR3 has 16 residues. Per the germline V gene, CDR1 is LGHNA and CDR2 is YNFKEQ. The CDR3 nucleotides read TGTGCCAGCAGTCAAGTGGTGGCAGACAATAATGAAAAACTGTTTTTT. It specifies CASSQVVADNNEKLFF.

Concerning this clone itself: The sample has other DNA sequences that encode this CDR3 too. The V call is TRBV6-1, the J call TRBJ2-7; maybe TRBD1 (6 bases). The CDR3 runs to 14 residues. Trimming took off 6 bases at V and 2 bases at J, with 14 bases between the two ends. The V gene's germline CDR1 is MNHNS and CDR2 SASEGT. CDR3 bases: TGTGCCAGCAGCCAACAGGGTACGGCCTACGAGCAGTACGTC. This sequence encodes CASSQQGTAYEQYV.

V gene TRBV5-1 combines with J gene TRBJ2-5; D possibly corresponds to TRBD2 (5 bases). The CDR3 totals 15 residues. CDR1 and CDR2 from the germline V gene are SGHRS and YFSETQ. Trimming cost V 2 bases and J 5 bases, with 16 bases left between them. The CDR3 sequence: CASSFVLSPGETQYF. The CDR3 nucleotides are TGCGCCAGCAGCTTCGTGCTATCCCCGGGGGAGACCCAGTACTTC.

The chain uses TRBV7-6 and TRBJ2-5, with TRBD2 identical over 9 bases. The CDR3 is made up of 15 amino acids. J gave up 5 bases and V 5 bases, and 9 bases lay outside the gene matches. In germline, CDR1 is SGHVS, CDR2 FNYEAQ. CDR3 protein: CASSPSAGGPETQYF. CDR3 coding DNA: TGTGCCAGCAGCCCATCTGCGGGGGGGCCGGAGACCCAGTACTTC.

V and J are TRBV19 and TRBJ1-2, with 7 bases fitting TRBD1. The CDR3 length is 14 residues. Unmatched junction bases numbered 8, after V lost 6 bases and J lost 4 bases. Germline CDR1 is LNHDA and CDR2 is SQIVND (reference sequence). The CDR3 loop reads CASRQSGTVYGYTF. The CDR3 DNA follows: TGTGCCAGTAGACAGTCCGGGACAGTCTATGGCTACACCTTC.

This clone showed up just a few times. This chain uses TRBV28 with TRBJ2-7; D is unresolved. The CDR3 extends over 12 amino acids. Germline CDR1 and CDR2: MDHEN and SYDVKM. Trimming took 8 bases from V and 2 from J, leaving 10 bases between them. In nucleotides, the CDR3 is TGTGCCAGCTCTATAGTCCCCTACGAGCAGTACTTC. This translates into CASSIVPYEQYF. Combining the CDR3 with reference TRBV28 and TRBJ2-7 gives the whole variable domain DVKVTQSSRYLVKRTGEKVFLECVQDMDHENMFWYRQDPGLGLRLIYFSYDVKMKEKGDIPEGYSVSREKKERFSLILESASTNQTSMYLCASSIVPYEQYFGPGTRLTVT.

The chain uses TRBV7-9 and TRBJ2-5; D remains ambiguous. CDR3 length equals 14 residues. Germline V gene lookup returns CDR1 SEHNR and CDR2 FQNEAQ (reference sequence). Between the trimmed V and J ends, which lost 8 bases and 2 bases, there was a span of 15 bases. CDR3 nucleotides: TGTGCCAGCTCACCGACACTCCAACAAGAGACCCAGTACTTC. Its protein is CASSPTLQQETQYF.

CDR3 DNA sequence: TGCGCCAGCAGCTTGGTTACAGCAGGGGGGGAGACCCAGTACTTC. Translating gives CASSLVTAGGETQYF. This chain connects TRBV5-1 to TRBJ2-5; D might be TRBD1 (7 bases). The CDR3 has 15 residues. With 0 bases removed from V and 5 bases from J, the gap between germline ends came to 14 bases. Germline CDR1 and CDR2: SGHRS and YFSETQ.

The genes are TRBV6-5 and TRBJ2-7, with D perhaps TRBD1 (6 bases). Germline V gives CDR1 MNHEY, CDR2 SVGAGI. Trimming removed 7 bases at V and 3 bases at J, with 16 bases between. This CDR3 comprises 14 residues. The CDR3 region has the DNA TGTGCCAGCAACAACCCCAGGGGTGTCTACGAGCAGTACTTC. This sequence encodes CASNNPRGVYEQYF.

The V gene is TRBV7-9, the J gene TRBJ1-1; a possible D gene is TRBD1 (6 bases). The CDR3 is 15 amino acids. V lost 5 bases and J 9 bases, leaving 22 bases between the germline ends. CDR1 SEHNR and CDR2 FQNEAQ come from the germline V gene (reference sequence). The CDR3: CASSRRGGGGVKAFF. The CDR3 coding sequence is TGTGCCAGCAGCCGTCGGGGGGGCGGGGGGGTGAAAGCTTTCTTT.

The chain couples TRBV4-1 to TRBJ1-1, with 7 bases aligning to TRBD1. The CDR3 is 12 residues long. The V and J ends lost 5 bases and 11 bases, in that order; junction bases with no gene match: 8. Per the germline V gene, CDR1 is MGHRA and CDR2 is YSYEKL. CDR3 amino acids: CASSTIQGEAFF. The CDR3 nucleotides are TGCGCCAGCAGCACTATCCAGGGGGAGGCTTTCTTT.

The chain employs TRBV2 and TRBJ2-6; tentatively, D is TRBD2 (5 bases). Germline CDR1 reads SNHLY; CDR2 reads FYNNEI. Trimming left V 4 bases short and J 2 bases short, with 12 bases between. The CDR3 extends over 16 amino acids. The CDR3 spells CASSGIEGPGANVLTF. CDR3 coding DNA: TGTGCCAGCAGTGGCATAGAGGGTCCTGGGGCCAACGTCCTGACTTTC.

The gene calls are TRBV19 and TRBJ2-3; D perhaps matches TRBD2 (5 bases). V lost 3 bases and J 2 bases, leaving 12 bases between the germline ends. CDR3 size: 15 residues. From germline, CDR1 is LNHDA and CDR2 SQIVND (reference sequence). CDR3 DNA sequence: TGTGCCAGTAGTATTGCGGGCAGATTCACAGATACGCAGTATTTT. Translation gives CASSIAGRFTDTQYF.

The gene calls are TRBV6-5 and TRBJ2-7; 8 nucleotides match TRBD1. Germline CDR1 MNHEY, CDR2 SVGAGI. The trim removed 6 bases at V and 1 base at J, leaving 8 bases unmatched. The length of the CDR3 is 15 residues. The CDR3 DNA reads TGTGCCAGCAGCCGACAGGGGATAGGTTCCTACGAGCAGTACTTC. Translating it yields CASSRQGIGSYEQYF.

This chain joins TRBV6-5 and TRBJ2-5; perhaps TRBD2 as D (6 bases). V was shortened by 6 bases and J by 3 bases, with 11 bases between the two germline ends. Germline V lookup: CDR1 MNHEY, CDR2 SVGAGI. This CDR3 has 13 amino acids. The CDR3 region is CASRWGVEETQYF. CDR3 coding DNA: TGTGCCAGCAGATGGGGGGTGGAAGAGACCCAGTACTTC.

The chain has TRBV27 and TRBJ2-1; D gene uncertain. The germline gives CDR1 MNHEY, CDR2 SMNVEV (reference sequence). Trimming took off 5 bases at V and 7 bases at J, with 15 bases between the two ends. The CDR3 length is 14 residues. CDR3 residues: CASSAHSTGNEQFF. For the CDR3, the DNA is TGTGCCAGCAGTGCCCACTCTACCGGGAATGAGCAGTTCTTC.

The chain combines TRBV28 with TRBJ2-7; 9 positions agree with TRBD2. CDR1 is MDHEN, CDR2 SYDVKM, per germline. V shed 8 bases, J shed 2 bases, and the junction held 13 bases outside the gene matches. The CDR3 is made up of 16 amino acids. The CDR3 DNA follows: TGTGCCAGCTCACGGGGGGTAGCGGGGGCCGCCTACGAGCAGTACTTC. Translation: CASSRGVAGAAYEQYF.

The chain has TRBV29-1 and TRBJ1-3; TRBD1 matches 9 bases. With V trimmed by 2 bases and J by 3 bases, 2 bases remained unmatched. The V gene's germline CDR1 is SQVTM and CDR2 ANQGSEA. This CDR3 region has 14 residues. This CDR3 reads CSVEYRGLGNTIYF. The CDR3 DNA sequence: TGCAGCGTTGAATACAGGGGGCTTGGAAACACCATATATTTT.

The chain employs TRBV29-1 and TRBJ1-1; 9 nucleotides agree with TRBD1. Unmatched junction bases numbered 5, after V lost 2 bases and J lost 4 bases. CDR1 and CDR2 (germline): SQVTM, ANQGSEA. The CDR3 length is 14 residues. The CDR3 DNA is TGCAGCGTTGAAATACCGGACAGGGGCACTGAAGCTTTCTTT. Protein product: CSVEIPDRGTEAFF. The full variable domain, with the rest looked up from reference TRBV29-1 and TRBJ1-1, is SAVISQKPSRDICQRGTSLTIQCQVDSQVTMMFWYRQQPGQSLTLIATANQGSEATYESGFVIDKFPISRPNLTFSTLTVSNMSPEDSSIYLCSVEIPDRGTEAFFGQGTRLTVV.

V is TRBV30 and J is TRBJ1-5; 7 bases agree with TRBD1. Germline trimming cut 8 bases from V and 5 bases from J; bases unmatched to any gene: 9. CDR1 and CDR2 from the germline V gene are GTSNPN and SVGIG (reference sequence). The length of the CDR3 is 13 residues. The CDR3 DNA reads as TGTGCCGGGGGAGGACAGGTCCATCAGCCCCAGCATTTT. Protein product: CAGGGQVHQPQHF.

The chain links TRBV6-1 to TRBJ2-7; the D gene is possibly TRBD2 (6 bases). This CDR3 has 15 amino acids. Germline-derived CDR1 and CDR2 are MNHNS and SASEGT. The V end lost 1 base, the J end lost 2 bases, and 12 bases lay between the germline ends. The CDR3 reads CASSEGPSATYEQYV. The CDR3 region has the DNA TGTGCCAGCAGTGAAGGTCCTAGCGCGACCTACGAGCAGTACGTC.

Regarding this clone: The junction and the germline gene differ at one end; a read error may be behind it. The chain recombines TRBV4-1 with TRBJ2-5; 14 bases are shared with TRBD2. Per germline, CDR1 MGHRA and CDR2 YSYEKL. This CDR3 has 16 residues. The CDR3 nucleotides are TGTGCCAGCAGCCAAGGGACTAGCGGGAGTGTAGAGACCCAGTACTTC. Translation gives CASSQGTSGSVETQYF.

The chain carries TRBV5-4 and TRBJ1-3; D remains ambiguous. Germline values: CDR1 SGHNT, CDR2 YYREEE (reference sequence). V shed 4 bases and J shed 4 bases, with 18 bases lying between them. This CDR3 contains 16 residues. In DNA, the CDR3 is TGTGCCAGCAGCCTTTCCATCATGGAGTCCGGAAACACCATATATTTT. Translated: CASSLSIMESGNTIYF. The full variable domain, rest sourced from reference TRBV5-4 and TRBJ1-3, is ETGVTQSPTHLIKTRGQQVTLRCSSQSGHNTVSWYQQALGQGPQFIFQYYREEENGRGNFPPRFSGLQFPNYSSELNVNALELDDSALYLCASSLSIMESGNTIYFGEGSWLTVV.

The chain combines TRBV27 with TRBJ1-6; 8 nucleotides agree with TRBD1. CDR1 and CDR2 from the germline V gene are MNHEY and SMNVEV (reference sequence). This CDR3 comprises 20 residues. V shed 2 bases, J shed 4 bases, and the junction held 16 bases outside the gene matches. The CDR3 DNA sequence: TGTGCCAGCAGTTTAAAGACCCAGGGGGCCTCAGGAGGGTATAATTCACCCCTCCACTTT. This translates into CASSLKTQGASGGYNSPLHF.